The 24 T cell receptor beta chains given below trace back to one sample, sequenced in a study of low-dose radiotherapy and immunotherapy resistance in tumors. Time point given: before trial treatment. First-strand cDNA relied on TRAV- and TRBV-specific primers spanning alpha and beta chains. The authors ran about 20 PCR cycles to amplify TCRs with a constant-region primer and V-primer adapter. From the reads, TCRdb called clonotypes with MiXCR, one entry per CDR3 protein. This table holds tens of thousands of distinct CDR3 sequences, roughly 24% found once. This specimen was PBMCs, taken before treatment. The receptors stem from a male donor with prostate cancer.

Many counts were recorded for this clonotype. The J gene is TRBJ1-1, the V gene TRBV30; no clear D. The CDR3 covers 14 residues. V dropped 1 base and J dropped 4 bases, with 13 bases sitting between them. Germline V gene lookup returns CDR1 GTSNPN and CDR2 SVGIG (reference sequence). In nucleotides, the CDR3 is TGTGCCTGGAGTGGCGACATAGGGATCACTGAAGCTTTCTTT. It yields the protein CAWSGDIGITEAFF.

This clonotype was seen at least ten times. The rearrangement joins TRBV14 to TRBJ2-2; a weak D match, TRBD2 (5 bases). From germline, CDR1 is SGHDN and CDR2 FVKESK. The CDR3 runs 13 residues. Trimming cost V 3 bases and J 7 bases, with 9 bases left between them. The DNA for the CDR3 is TGTGCCAGCAGCCAGAAGGAGGTCGGGGAGCTGTTTTTT. Translating gives CASSQKEVGELFF.

This clonotype was counted a single time. The CDR3 nucleotides are TGTGCCAGCAGTTCGGGACAGGGGGGTGGTCAGCCCCAGCATTTT. The encoded protein is CASSSGQGGGQPQHF. The rearrangement uses TRBV28 and TRBJ1-5, with 11 bases aligning to TRBD1. Germline CDR1 is MDHEN and CDR2 is SYDVKM. There are 15 residues in the CDR3. J lost 6 bases, V lost 4 bases, and 5 bases had no gene match.

In this sample, this clonotype turned up many times. J is TRBJ2-1 and V is TRBV5-4; D remains unclear. The CDR3 runs 16 residues. Germline CDR1 reads SGHNT; CDR2 reads YYREEE (reference sequence). V was trimmed by 4 bases and J by 6 bases, leaving 20 bases between them. CDR3 coding DNA: TGTGCCAGCAGCCCTCCTTCTTCAGGCCCCGTCAATGAGCAGTTCTTC. Translation: CASSPPSSGPVNEQFF.

This clonotype was counted ten times or more. V is TRBV19 and J is TRBJ2-1, with 9 nucleotides matching TRBD2. The CDR3 is made up of 15 amino acids. V was clipped by 6 bases and J by 0 bases; unmatched bases: 3. Germline V CDR1 and CDR2: LNHDA, SQIVND (reference sequence). Written as DNA, the CDR3 is TGTGCCAGTAGCCTTAGCGGGAGCTCCTACAATGAGCAGTTCTTC. It codes for CASSLSGSSYNEQFF. Using reference TRBV19 and TRBJ2-1 for the parts outside the CDR3, the full variable domain is DGGITQSPKYLFRKEGQNVTLSCEQNLNHDAMYWYRQDPGQGLRLIYYSQIVNDFQKGDIAEGYSVSREKKESFPLTVTSAQKNPTAFYLCASSLSGSSYNEQFFGPGTRLTVL.

This clonotype was observed many times. The J gene is TRBJ2-2, the V gene TRBV12-3 or TRBV12-4; 14 nucleotides agree with TRBD2. The CDR3 has 17 amino acids. Trimming removed 0 bases from V and 6 bases from J; junction bases left unmatched: 3. CDR3 loop: CASSLAGTSGGSGELFF. Here the CDR3 DNA reads TGTGCCAGCAGTTTAGCAGGGACTAGCGGGGGATCCGGGGAGCTGTTTTTT.

This clonotype occurred many times. The chain's CDR3 is CASSLGGDTQYF. CDR3 nucleotides: TGCGCCAGCAGCTTGGGTGGGGATACGCAGTATTTT. The chain recombines TRBV5-1 with TRBJ2-3; D remains unclear. The CDR3 runs 12 residues. Looked up from germline, CDR1 is SGHRS and CDR2 is YFSETQ. V lost 0 bases, J lost 6 bases, and 5 bases lay in between.

This clonotype was found a few times. V is TRBV5-1 and J is TRBJ2-5; 8 bases map to TRBD1. Germline loops: CDR1 SGHRS, CDR2 YFSETQ. CDR3 length equals 15 residues. V lost 0 bases and J lost 5; bases outside the gene matches: 6. In nucleotides, the CDR3 is TGCGCCAGCAGCTTGGGGCCAGGGGGCGCGGAGACCCAGTACTTC. This translates into CASSLGPGGAETQYF.

This clonotype was recorded many times. The chain links TRBV6-2 or TRBV6-3 to TRBJ2-7, with a weak D call TRBD1 (6 bases). Germline CDR1 MNHEY, CDR2 SVGEGT. V lost 5 bases, J lost 4 bases, and 15 bases lay in between. The CDR3 length is 14 residues. The CDR3 bases are TGTGCCAGCAGTAAATCCGGGACACCATACGAGCAGTACTTC. Protein: CASSKSGTPYEQYF.

This clonotype was counted ten times or more. This chain uses TRBV19 with TRBJ1-1; D gene uncertain. This CDR3 spans 13 amino acids. With 1 base removed from V and 0 bases from J, the gap between germline ends came to 3 bases. Germline-derived CDR1 and CDR2 are LNHDA and SQIVND (reference sequence). The CDR3 DNA is TGTGCCAGTAGTATAGGGATGAACACTGAAGCTTTCTTT. It specifies CASSIGMNTEAFF.

This rearrangement joins TRBV2 to TRBJ2-7; D may match TRBD1 or TRBD2 (5 bases each). Trimming removed 7 bases from V and 4 bases from J, with 11 bases in between. CDR3 length: 12 amino acids. Germline V CDR1 and CDR2: SNHLY, FYNNEI. The CDR3 is CASIGTKYEQYF. CDR3 DNA: TGTGCCAGCATAGGGACGAAATACGAGCAGTACTTC.

Ten or more counts support this clonotype. V and J are TRBV11-2 and TRBJ1-1, with D maybe TRBD1 (5 bases). This CDR3 comprises 15 residues. Germline loops: CDR1 SGHAT, CDR2 FQNNGV. V gave up 2 bases and J gave up 1 base, with 11 bases separating them. The CDR3 DNA reads TGTGCCAGCAGCTTATCAGGGTTGAGGAACACTGAAGCTTTCTTT. Amino acid sequence: CASSLSGLRNTEAFF.

This clonotype appeared many times. The V and J genes are TRBV7-3 and TRBJ1-6; a weak D match, TRBD1 (5 bases). Deletions cut 4 bases from V and 7 bases from J, with 14 bases between. This CDR3 comprises 15 residues. Germline lookup yields CDR1 SGHTA and CDR2 FQGTGA. The CDR3: CASSSGDFRNSPLHF. DNA for the CDR3: TGTGCCAGCAGCTCGGGGGACTTCAGAAATTCACCCCTCCACTTT.

This clonotype was recorded many times. The chain links TRBV20-1 to TRBJ2-1; 9 bases line up with TRBD2. V was clipped by 0 bases and J by 8 bases; unmatched bases: 8. The CDR3 contains 15 residues. Germline V CDR1 and CDR2: DFQATT, SNEGSKA (reference sequence). The chain's CDR3 is CSARDPLAGSDEQFF. The CDR3 nucleotides read TGCAGTGCTAGAGATCCGCTAGCGGGGTCGGATGAGCAGTTCTTC.

This clonotype was seen many times. The chain joins TRBV6-2 or TRBV6-3 to TRBJ2-7; possible D gene TRBD1, 5 bases. Germline assignment: CDR1 MNHEY and CDR2 SVGEGT. V was cut by 2 bases and J by 6 bases, with 5 bases left in between. The CDR3 runs to 11 residues. CDR3 protein: CASSYQGEQYF. The CDR3 DNA sequence: TGTGCCAGCAGTTACCAGGGCGAGCAGTACTTC.

This clonotype was recorded at least ten times. The chain combines TRBV5-1 with TRBJ2-7, with 9 bases identical to TRBD1. Per germline, CDR1 SGHRS and CDR2 YFSETQ. This CDR3 is 16 amino acids long. The V gene end was trimmed by 0 bases and the J gene end by 3 bases; junction bases not matched to a gene: 7. The CDR3 loop is CASSLAGTGKSYEQYF. DNA of the CDR3: TGCGCCAGCAGCTTGGCCGGGACAGGGAAAAGCTACGAGCAGTACTTC.

This clonotype was observed at least ten times. The rearrangement links TRBV28 to TRBJ2-6; D is perhaps TRBD1 (6 bases). The V end was cut by 8 bases, the J end by 0 bases, with 11 bases between. The CDR3 has 15 residues. Germline CDR1 MDHEN, CDR2 SYDVKM. CDR3 loop: CASGTPNSGANVLTF. CDR3 bases: TGTGCCAGCGGGACACCGAACTCTGGGGCCAACGTCCTGACTTTC.

The chain combines TRBV6-2 or TRBV6-3 with TRBJ2-1; D is unclear. Germline values: CDR1 MNHEY, CDR2 SVGEGT. This CDR3 has 11 amino acids. Trimming cost V 3 bases and J 7 bases, with 4 bases left between them. CDR3 sequence (DNA): TGTGCCAGCAGTTATGAGAATGAGCAGTTCTTC. The encoded protein is CASSYENEQFF.

The rearrangement joins TRBV10-2 to TRBJ2-1, with D unclear. V was clipped by 3 bases and J by 0 bases, with 9 bases between them. Per germline, CDR1 WSHSY and CDR2 SAAADI. The CDR3 totals 15 residues. CDR3 nucleotides: TGCGCCAGCAGTGAACCGCGGAGCTCCTACAATGAGCAGTTCTTC. Its translation is CASSEPRSSYNEQFF.

V and J are TRBV7-8 and TRBJ2-2, with D perhaps matching TRBD2 (5 bases). Germline V gene data show CDR1 as SGHVS and CDR2 as FQNEAQ. The CDR3 totals 19 residues. The ends were cut back, 1 base at V and 1 base at J, with 19 bases in the middle. The CDR3: CASSLGAIGRAKNTGELFF. In DNA form, the CDR3 reads TGTGCCAGCAGCTTAGGTGCTATCGGGCGGGCCAAGAACACCGGGGAGCTGTTTTTT. The full variable domain, with the rest looked up from reference TRBV7-8 and TRBJ2-2, is GAGVSQSPRYKVAKRGQDVALRCDPISGHVSLFWYQQALGQGPEFLTYFQNEAQLDKSGLPSDRFFAERPEGSVSTLKIQRTQQEDSAVYLCASSLGAIGRAKNTGELFFGEGSRLTVL.

In its sample, this clonotype was seen many times. The rearrangement links TRBV2 to TRBJ2-2, with D tentatively TRBD1 or TRBD2 (5 bases each). This CDR3 is built from 16 residues. The germline gives CDR1 SNHLY, CDR2 FYNNEI. Trimming removed 3 bases at V and 0 bases at J, with 11 bases between. This CDR3 is CASSDRDGSNTGELFF. The CDR3 nucleotides read TGTGCCAGCAGTGATCGGGACGGATCGAACACCGGGGAGCTGTTTTTT.

Comment on this clonotype: Since a far larger clone is one base different, this is likely a read error. The V and J genes are TRBV28 and TRBJ2-1; 8 bases agree with TRBD2. The V segment lost 4 bases and the J segment 10 bases; nucleotides outside the gene matches: 18. Germline values: CDR1 MDHEN, CDR2 SYDVKM. The CDR3 consists of 17 residues. CDR3: CASSSPLGAGDPHEQFF. DNA of the CDR3: TGTGCCAGCAGTTCCCCCTTAGGAGCGGGAGACCCCCACGAGCAGTTCTTC.

Ten or more counts support this clonotype. The chain combines TRBV7-9 with TRBJ1-1; no reliable D call. CDR3 size: 13 residues. CDR1 SEHNR and CDR2 FQNEAQ come from the germline V gene (reference sequence). With 5 bases removed from V and 0 bases from J, the gap between germline ends came to 7 bases. The CDR3 protein is CASSVDMNTEAFF. CDR3 bases: TGTGCCAGCAGCGTCGACATGAACACTGAAGCTTTCTTT. Full variable domain (outside the CDR3, taken from reference TRBV7-9 and TRBJ1-1): DTGVSQNPRHKITKRGQNVTFRCDPISEHNRLYWYRQTLGQGPEFLTYFQNEAQLEKSRLLSDRFSAERPKGSFSTLEIQRTEQGDSAMYLCASSVDMNTEAFFGQGTRLTVV.

This clonotype was observed at least ten times. The chain joins TRBV19 to TRBJ1-5, with D uncertain. This CDR3 is 16 amino acids long. Trimming pared 6 bases from V and 4 bases from J, leaving 19 bases between. CDR1 is LNHDA, CDR2 SQIVND, per germline (reference sequence). CDR3 sequence (DNA): TGTGCCAGTAGCAAGGAGAGTGCGGGAAGGAATCAGCCCCAGCATTTT. Its translation: CASSKESAGRNQPQHF.